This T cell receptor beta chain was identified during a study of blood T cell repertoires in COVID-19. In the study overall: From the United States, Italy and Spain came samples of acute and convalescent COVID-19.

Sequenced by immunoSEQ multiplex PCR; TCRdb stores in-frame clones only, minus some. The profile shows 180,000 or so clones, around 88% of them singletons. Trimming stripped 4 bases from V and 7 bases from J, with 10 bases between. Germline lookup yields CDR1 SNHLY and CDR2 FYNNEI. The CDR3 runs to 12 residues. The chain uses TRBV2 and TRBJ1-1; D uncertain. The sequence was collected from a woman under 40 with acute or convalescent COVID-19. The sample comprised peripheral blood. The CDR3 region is CASSGIGGEAFF. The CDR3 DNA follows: TGTGCCAGCAGTGGGATTGGCGGTGAAGCTTTCTTT.